This T cell receptor beta chain was captured in a study of blood T cell repertoires in COVID-19. This clone has just a few counts. V shed 4 bases and J 5 bases; nucleotides not matched to a gene: 4. The CDR3 contains 14 residues. Germline CDR1 and CDR2: MGHRA and YSYEKL. Using immunoSEQ multiplex PCR, the repertoire was profiled, and TCRdb retains in-frame clones only, with some absent. The sample records fewer than 150,000 clones, around 87% being singletons. The sample consisted of peripheral blood. The TCR originated in a human donor in a cohort sampled during active COVID-19. This rearrangement joins TRBV4-1 to TRBJ2-7; 11 bases line up with TRBD1. CDR3 DNA sequence: TGCGCCAGCAGCCTGGGACAGGGGGTCCACGAGCAGTACTTC. This sequence encodes CASSLGQGVHEQYF.